These 9 T cell receptor beta chains originate from one sample sequenced in a study of OX40 agonist ivuxolimab in advanced cancers. The assay was immunoSEQ multiplex PCR, and TCRdb's table has in-frame clones only and misses some. The sample gives about 96,000 clones, roughly 91% of which show up once; about 1.6% is in the top ten. Sequencing was performed on CD4+ or CD8+ T cells sorted from blood, taken in a trial of the OX40 agonist ivuxolimab. The receptors stem from an adult with an advanced solid tumor such as melanoma, head and neck, liver or kidney cancer.

This chain uses TRBV14 with TRBJ2-7; D is ambiguous. Trimming cost V 5 bases and J 1 base, with 15 bases left between them. Germline lookup yields CDR1 SGHDN and CDR2 FVKESK. The CDR3 covers 15 residues. In DNA form, the CDR3 reads TGTGCCAGCAGCGCCCTAGATGGTGCATCCTACGAGCAGTACTTC. The encoded protein is CASSALDGASYEQYF. Full variable domain (remainder filled in from reference TRBV14 and TRBJ2-7): EAGVTQFPSHSVIEKGQTVTLRCDPISGHDNLYWYRRVMGKEIKFLLHFVKESKQDESGMPNNRFLAERTGGTYSTLKVQPAELEDSGVYFCASSALDGASYEQYFGPGTRLTVT.

This chain joins TRBV5-4 and TRBJ2-5, with 12 bases identical to TRBD2. The J call may not be correct, given that the DNA end is closer to TRBJ2-7. The CDR3 extends over 16 amino acids. Per germline, CDR1 SGHNT and CDR2 YYREEE (reference sequence). The CDR3 here is CASSTRTSGVSYEQYF. The CDR3 DNA reads as TGTGCCAGCAGCACGAGGACTAGCGGGGTATCCTACGAGCAGTACTTC.

The chain links TRBV5-1 to TRBJ2-3, with D possibly TRBD2 on 7 matching bases. Germline V gene sequence: CDR1 SGHRS, CDR2 YFSETQ. The CDR3 is made up of 15 amino acids. Trimming removed 7 bases at V and 2 bases at J, with 17 bases between. The CDR3 sequence is CASALGGGITDTQYF. The CDR3 DNA reads TGCGCCAGCGCCCTGGGGGGGGGCATCACAGATACGCAGTATTTT.

The chain employs TRBV19 and TRBJ1-4, with a weak D call TRBD1 (5 bases). The CDR3 runs to 16 residues. V was pared by 6 bases and J by 4 bases, with 18 bases between. Looked up from germline, CDR1 is LNHDA and CDR2 is SQIVND (reference sequence). As DNA, the CDR3 is TGTGCCAGTAGCCCGCGGACACCCGGAGATAATGAAAAACTGTTTTTT. Its protein is CASSPRTPGDNEKLFF.

The rearrangement links TRBV12-1 to TRBJ1-1; the table names TRBD1, a call not compared with the DNA. TRBV12-1 is noted as a pseudogene. The CDR3 length is 16 residues. CDR3 DNA sequence: TGTGCCAGCAGCCAAGATAAGGGACAGGGGCGAGTTGGAGCTTTCTTT. Amino acid sequence: CASSQDKGQGRVGAFF.

The genes are TRBV7-8 and TRBJ2-7; 8 bases agree with TRBD1. The CDR3 runs to 18 residues. Germline trimming cut 5 bases from V and 2 bases from J; bases unmatched to any gene: 17. Germline V gene data show CDR1 as SGHVS and CDR2 as FQNEAQ. CDR3 region: CASSPDRVPSTFTYEQYF. CDR3 DNA: TGTGCCAGCAGCCCGGACAGGGTACCCTCCACATTCACCTACGAGCAGTACTTC.

A single count supports this clone. The V call is TRBV6-4, the J call TRBJ2-2; D is uncertain. Germline CDR1 MRHNA, CDR2 SNTAGT. Trimming shortened V by 3 bases and J by 5 bases, and 16 bases separated the two germline ends. The CDR3 is 16 residues long. CDR3 DNA: TGTGCCAGCAGTGATCTGGCAGGAAGAGGAACCGGGGAGCTGTTTTTT. It yields the protein CASSDLAGRGTGELFF.

The rearrangement joins TRBV11-3 to TRBJ2-7; 7 bases match TRBD2. The CDR3 loop spans 14 amino acids. With 2 bases clipped from V and 2 bases from J, the junction kept 3 bases outside the gene matches. Germline V gene sequence: CDR1 SGHNT, CDR2 YENEEA. The DNA for the CDR3 is TGTGCCAGCAGCTTAAGAGCGGGGACCTACGAGCAGTACTTC. It yields the protein CASSLRAGTYEQYF.

This rearrangement joins TRBV19 to TRBJ2-7; 7 bases align to TRBD1. With 4 bases clipped from V and 0 bases from J, the junction kept 3 bases outside the gene matches. Per the germline V gene, CDR1 is LNHDA and CDR2 is SQIVND (reference sequence). The length of the CDR3 is 14 residues. The CDR3: CASSNRGYSYEQYF. DNA for the CDR3: TGTGCCAGTAGTAACAGGGGATACTCCTACGAGCAGTACTTC.